This T cell receptor (beta chain) was sequenced during a study of shared clonotypes between healthy human individuals (dated by TCRdb to between 2020 and 2021). In the study overall: Two women and a few men aged 18 to 49 years were included in the cohort. For each donor, CD4 naive and CD4 memory were each run on three plates, CD8 naive on two plates, and CD8 memory on one plate. To estimate repertoire size and how much clonotypes are shared between individuals, the study performed deep sequencing of blood TCR repertoires from 4 to 6 healthy adults. Different laboratories and diverse techniques were used to prepare libraries and sequence TCR repertoires, to increase sequencing depth and limit assay-specific biases. Leukapheresis yielded between about 0.9 and 9 billion PBMCs per donor. On the study overall, not on this receptor specifically: Compared with non-shared clonotypes, clonotypes shared by all four sorted-subset donors had higher generation probabilities. Rarefaction of sorted-subset datasets indicated incomplete sequencing despite the large sequencing depth. Because the study included only a small number of donors, the genetic and exposure-history diversity represented was limited. Sharing across a few donors was observed for approximately 5% of naive CD4, over 3% of naive CD8, about 2.3% of memory CD4, and approximately 0.41% of memory CD8 clonotypes. Based on pairwise subsampling, the degree of clonotype sharing among donors was expected to be affected by sequencing depth. Sampling was restricted to blood, and TCR repertoires in tissue are likely to differ from TCR repertoires in blood. Naive subsets generally had larger estimated clonotype richness than memory subsets did.

TCR CDR3 regions were amplified from genomic DNA by multiplex PCR using the deep immunoSEQ assay. For each cell subset, the extracted genomic DNA was distributed evenly across all wells of several immunoSEQ 96-well plates, and each plate served as one replicate. Each replicate PCR for sorted subsets received approximately 200 ng genomic DNA, equal to about 30,000 T cell genomes. Purified libraries were measured with a Qubit 3.0 fluorometer, size-checked on a Bioanalyzer 2100, and measured again with the KAPA Library Quantification kit. Every immunoSEQ 96-well plate was sequenced on a separate single-read 150-cycle Illumina NextSeq 550 flow cell. The paper's data handling went like this. The immunoSEQ output contained only junctional sequences without quality scores, so filtering could not match that applied to full-length reads. To assign V/J genes and CDR3, sequences were annotated using PyIR, a Python wrapper for IgBLAST v1.9, with IMGT germline references. Any read was removed if the V/J assignment was weak (E-value above 1e-6), the CDR3 was missing, or the read contained stop codons, out-of-frame junctions, or ambiguous translated residues. V3J clonotypes were defined by identical inferred V gene, J gene, and CDR3 amino acid sequence. Percentage overlap between repertoires was calculated by dividing the number of shared unique clonotypes by the size of the smaller repertoire. Three approaches were used to assess repertoire richness: RTK rarefaction, the Chao1 estimator, and Recon v2.1 estimates of unobserved clonotypes. For all TCRbeta clonotypes obtained by the gDNA method from several donors, generation probabilities were computed with OLGA. TCRdb stores this immuneACCESS table with in-frame sequences only. Part of the clones is absent; in the studies checked, under half of the shortfall reflects unresolved V genes, and no reason is known for the rest. For V, J and clone size, that table is used; D and trimming come from the DNA. For this sample there are millions of clones; about 95% appear just once. The top ten constitute roughly 1.1% of the sample.

CD8 naive samples were obtained by positive selection for CCR7 among CD45RO-negative cells, yielding a CD45RA+CCR7+ population from which TemRA cells were excluded. The donors were healthy, HIV-negative adults who had no recently reported acute infections or vaccinations. Every donor was a Caucasian adult residing in Nashville, Tennessee, USA. After blood collection by leukapheresis, PBMCs were isolated using Ficoll-Histopaque density gradient centrifugation and then cryopreserved in the vapor phase of liquid nitrogen. Analytical flow cytometry was used to check the purity and quantity of each magnetically sorted T cell population. Each sorted fraction had its genomic DNA isolated and then quantified by UV absorbance on a Nanodrop 2000c. CDR1 and CDR2, per the germline V gene, are MNHEY and SVGAGI. V is cut by 7 bases and J by 4 bases, and the space between the germline ends is 8 bases. The CDR3 holds 12 amino acids from the cysteine to the phenylalanine. Only the CDR3 region is kept as DNA, spanning 36 bases read in frame from base 1.

Turning to this clone: What this receptor recognizes is not known. No base quality information exists; no much larger clone differs at one position.

Sequenced: naive CD8+ T cells sorted from blood. The meaning of the sample's cell subset or site label: CD45RA+CCR7+. Recombination linked TRBV6-5 to TRBJ1-3; the D gene cannot be named for sure. The clonotype comes from a man younger than 35 in good health. The nucleotide sequence reads as follows: TGTGCCAGCACCGACCCCGGAAACACCATATATTTT. Its coded protein is CASTDPGNTIYF.